What follows are 20 T cell receptor beta chains derived from one specimen sequenced in a study of PD-1 blockade in classical Hodgkin lymphoma (dated by TCRdb to about 2020). Library creation used the immunoSEQ multiplex PCR assay. TCRdb took this table from immuneACCESS and kept in-frame rearrangements with V and J called. Such tables lack part of the clones; where checked against another copy, unresolved V genes explain under half of the gap, and the rest is unexplained. In all, the sample holds approximately 36,000 clones, and almost 70% of those were seen once. The biggest ten clones account for 14% of the sample. In light of the paper, this sample's time point label describes: cycle 2 day 1 (C2D1) of nivolumab. Every trial patient had relapsed after autologous stem cell transplantation, and cohorts A, B and C differed in prior brentuximab vedotin exposure. The starting material was peripheral blood mononuclear cells (PBMCs), obtained before the second cycle of nivolumab. These receptors were collected from a human donor with classical Hodgkin lymphoma.

This clone was observed once. V and J are TRBV2 and TRBJ1-1; 9 bases line up with TRBD1. Germline V gene data show CDR1 as SNHLY and CDR2 as FYNNEI. V shed 7 bases, J shed 0 bases, and the junction held 6 bases outside the gene matches. The CDR3 totals 15 residues. The CDR3 loop reads CASNRDRAMNTEAFF. In DNA, the CDR3 is TGTGCCAGCAACCGGGACAGGGCCATGAACACTGAAGCTTTCTTT.

This chain links TRBV5-5 with TRBJ1-5, with 8 bases lining up with TRBD1. In germline, CDR1 is SGHKS, CDR2 YYEKEE (reference sequence). This CDR3 spans 16 amino acids. The V segment lost 1 base and the J segment 2 bases; nucleotides outside the gene matches: 5. The CDR3 DNA reads as TGTGCCAGCAGCTTGATCCCAGGGGGCGGCAATCAGCCCCAGCATTTT. This encodes CASSLIPGGGNQPQHF.

The genes are TRBV7-8 and TRBJ1-1, with D hard to call. The germline gives CDR1 SGHVS, CDR2 FQNEAQ. The CDR3 runs 14 residues. The ends were cut back, 1 base at V and 5 bases at J, with 11 bases in the middle. The CDR3 DNA reads as TGTGCCAGCAGCTTAGTGAGGACGAAAACTGAAGCTTTCTTT. Its protein product is CASSLVRTKTEAFF.

The chain joins TRBV27 to TRBJ1-1; D is undetermined. This CDR3 spans 13 amino acids. Germline CDR1 and CDR2: MNHEY and SMNVEV (reference sequence). Trimming took off 4 bases at V and 5 bases at J, with 11 bases between the two ends. The CDR3 bases are TGTGCCAGCAGTTGGACCGTGGAAACTGAAGCTTTCTTT. It specifies CASSWTVETEAFF.

This chain connects TRBV10-3 to TRBJ2-3; 8 bases fit TRBD2. V was pared by 7 bases and J by 4 bases, with 7 bases of the junction left unmatched. CDR1 and CDR2 (germline): ENHRY, SYGVKD. This CDR3 comprises 14 residues. The DNA of the CDR3 is TGTGCCATCAATCCTAGCGGGTCCCCAGATACGCAGTATTTT. Protein: CAINPSGSPDTQYF.

The chain has TRBV19 and TRBJ1-2; TRBD1 is a possible D gene (6 bases). Per germline, CDR1 LNHDA and CDR2 SQIVND (reference sequence). This CDR3 contains 15 residues. Deletions cut 2 bases from V and 5 bases from J, with 15 bases between. As DNA, the CDR3 is TGTGCCAGTAGTATACAGGGGCCCCTTCGTTATGGCTACACCTTC. As protein: CASSIQGPLRYGYTF. Supplemented by reference TRBV19 and TRBJ1-2, the full variable domain reads DGGITQSPKYLFRKEGQNVTLSCEQNLNHDAMYWYRQDPGQGLRLIYYSQIVNDFQKGDIAEGYSVSREKKESFPLTVTSAQKNPTAFYLCASSIQGPLRYGYTFGSGTRLTVV.

The chain joins TRBV7-3 to TRBJ1-1; D is possibly TRBD1 (5 bases). Germline-derived CDR1 and CDR2 are SGHTA and FQGTGA. This CDR3 has 13 amino acids. Deletions cut 2 bases from V and 7 bases from J, with 11 bases between. The CDR3 coding sequence is TGTGCCAGCAGCTTAGAGCGGGACGGTGAAGCTTTCTTT. It encodes CASSLERDGEAFF.

Details on this clone: This same CDR3 is encoded by further DNA sequences in the sample. The chain couples TRBV7-2 to TRBJ1-1; D may be TRBD1 (5 bases). There are 13 residues in the CDR3. CDR1 and CDR2 (germline): SGHTA, FQGNSA. The V end was cut by 5 bases, the J end by 1 base, with 8 bases between. The CDR3 DNA reads TGTGCCAGCAGCGCCGACAGGAACACTGAAGCTTTCTTT. It specifies CASSADRNTEAFF.

CDR3 nucleotides: TGTGCCAGCAGTAATACAGGGTGGGGCAATCAGCCCCAGCATTTT. This gives the protein CASSNTGWGNQPQHF. This chain joins TRBV6-5 and TRBJ1-5, with D maybe TRBD1 (6 bases). This CDR3 has 15 amino acids. CDR1 and CDR2 (germline): MNHEY, SVGAGI. Trimming took off 5 bases at V and 2 bases at J, with 13 bases between the two ends.

This chain connects TRBV14 to TRBJ1-1; D gene unclear. The CDR3 contains 13 residues. Per germline, CDR1 SGHDN and CDR2 FVKESK. With 4 bases removed from V and 5 bases from J, the gap between germline ends came to 11 bases. Written as DNA, the CDR3 is TGTGCCAGCAGCCTCACCGTGGGGACTGAAGCTTTCTTT. Translating gives CASSLTVGTEAFF.

This clone appeared a single time. The rearrangement joins TRBV4-3 to TRBJ2-3; 9 positions match TRBD2. The junction had 4 bases not matched to a gene; V was cut back by 0 bases and J by 3 bases. Germline V gene data show CDR1 as LGHNA and CDR2 as YSLEER. This CDR3 is 16 amino acids long. This CDR3 reads CASSQDWGLATDTQYF. The CDR3 DNA is TGCGCCAGCAGCCAAGATTGGGGACTAGCAACAGATACGCAGTATTTT.

Note on this clone: Being one base from a much bigger clone, this may be a read error. This chain uses TRBV2 with TRBJ2-3; the D gene is possibly TRBD1 (6 bases). Germline assignment: CDR1 SNHLY and CDR2 FYNNEI. This CDR3 has 15 amino acids. As DNA, the CDR3 is TGTGCCAGCAGTGAATTGCAGGGGAGCACAGATGCGCAGTATTTT. Its protein is CASSELQGSTDAQYF.

The chain is built from TRBV18 and TRBJ2-3, with TRBD2 identical over 9 bases. V dropped 1 base and J dropped 2; count of bases not matched to a gene: 7. The CDR3 consists of 17 residues. Looked up from germline, CDR1 is KGHSH and CDR2 is LQKENI. CDR3 sequence (DNA): TGTGCCAGCTCACCACTTGCGTCTAGCGGGGACACAGATACGCAGTATTTT. Translation: CASSPLASSGDTDTQYF.

This clone was picked up a small number of times. This rearrangement joins TRBV7-9 to TRBJ2-1; tentatively, D is TRBD2 (6 bases). V was pared by 5 bases and J by 4 bases, with 15 bases between. CDR1 is SEHNR, CDR2 FQNEAQ, per germline (reference sequence). The length of the CDR3 is 15 residues. The CDR3 is CASSPAAGRYNEQFF. The CDR3 nucleotides are TGTGCCAGCAGCCCAGCCGCGGGAAGGTACAATGAGCAGTTCTTC.

The chain uses TRBV29-1 and TRBJ2-7; 16 nucleotides line up with TRBD2. J gave up 2 bases and V 7 bases, and 8 bases lay outside the gene matches. CDR1 and CDR2 from the germline V gene are SQVTM and ANQGSEA. CDR3 length: 16 amino acids. CDR3 nucleotides: TGCAGCGCCCGGGGACTAGCGGGAGGGCCGCCCTACGAGCAGTACTTC. This encodes CSARGLAGGPPYEQYF.

The chain has TRBV28 and TRBJ2-1; TRBD2 matches 14 bases. V shed 0 bases, J shed 5 bases, and the junction held 6 bases outside the gene matches. In germline, CDR1 is MDHEN, CDR2 SYDVKM. The CDR3 extends over 18 amino acids. The CDR3 region has the DNA TGTGCCAGCAGTTTATGGACTAGCGGGAGGGCCGGGGACAATGAGCAGTTCTTC. Its translation: CASSLWTSGRAGDNEQFF.

This chain joins TRBV9 and TRBJ1-6; D remains ambiguous. From germline, CDR1 is SGDLS and CDR2 YYNGEE. Trimming took off 4 bases at V and 4 bases at J, with 6 bases between the two ends. This CDR3 comprises 13 residues. The DNA for the CDR3 is TGTGCCAGCAGCCAAGAGTATAATTCACCCCTCCACTTT. Its translation: CASSQEYNSPLHF.

In nucleotides, the CDR3 is TGTGCCAGCAGCTTTAGCGGGGTGCCCTCCTACGAGCAGTACTTC. It is translated as CASSFSGVPSYEQYF. The chain combines TRBV11-1 with TRBJ2-7; 8 nucleotides line up with TRBD2. Germline V lookup: CDR1 SGHAT, CDR2 FQDESV (reference sequence). The CDR3 sequence is 15 residues long. With V trimmed by 3 bases and J by 0 bases, 4 bases remained unmatched.

The chain is built from TRBV6-5 and TRBJ1-6; no clear D gene. The V gene lost 5 bases and the J gene lost 6 bases, with 11 bases spanning the gap. This CDR3 contains 14 residues. Germline lookup yields CDR1 MNHEY and CDR2 SVGAGI. The CDR3 protein is CASSDPGLNSPLHF. The CDR3, as DNA: TGTGCCAGCAGTGATCCGGGCCTTAATTCACCCCTCCACTTT.

The chain links TRBV6-5 to TRBJ2-5, with TRBD2 matching 7 bases. This CDR3 contains 13 residues. V was pared by 6 bases and J by 2 bases, with 3 bases of the junction left unmatched. Per germline, CDR1 MNHEY and CDR2 SVGAGI. The CDR3: CASRSGIQETQYF. Written as DNA, the CDR3 is TGTGCCAGCAGAAGCGGGATACAAGAGACCCAGTACTTC.